Listed here is a single T cell receptor (beta chain). Produced via immunoSEQ multiplex PCR; TCRdb's table is partial and in-frame only. Among over 90,000 clones listed, 75% to 95% were seen once. The entry originates in a study of T cell changes during pregnancy in multiple sclerosis. The CDR3 totals 14 residues. V was pared by 6 bases and J by 4 bases, with 15 bases between. Germline V CDR1 and CDR2: MNHEY, SMNVEV (reference sequence). The source material was peripheral blood, sampled in the second trimester of pregnancy. This chain uses TRBV27 with TRBJ2-5, with a tentative D call TRBD1 (5 bases). The origin of this receptor is a female donor in good health, enrolled as a control in a pregnancy study. Written as DNA, the CDR3 is TGTGCCAGCAGACCGATAGGGGTTCCAGAGACCCAGTACTTC. Its translation: CASRPIGVPETQYF.